This T cell receptor (beta chain) emerged from a study of control samples from healthy donors and cancer patients. Using immunoSEQ multiplex PCR, the repertoire was profiled, and TCRdb retains in-frame clones only, with some absent. In the table there are 65,000 to 70,000 clones, about 80% of which are singletons. Germline V gives CDR1 SGHDN, CDR2 FVKESK. With V trimmed by 0 bases and J by 13 bases, 9 bases remained unmatched. CDR3 size: 14 residues. The chain links TRBV14 to TRBJ1-1; 9 nucleotides match TRBD1. The source is a woman aged 45-60 years with lung cancer. Sequenced: PBMCs. CDR3 nucleotides: TGTGCCAGCAGCCAAGATTTAGGGACAGGGTCTTTTTTCTTT. Its protein product is CASSQDLGTGSFFF.